This TCR beta chain appears in the sequencing data of a study of cytomegalovirus exposure and HLA in healthy donors. This CDR3 is built from 13 residues. Germline-derived CDR1 and CDR2 are GTSNPN and SVGIG (reference sequence). V lost 4 bases and J lost 3, with 9 bases in between. As concerns this clone: Its antigen is not known.

Points from the study as a whole: A later analysis found most CMV-associated TCR beta chains apparently HLA-restricted. Later on, a genetic analysis was performed. It linked a missense variant in DCLRE1C with V- and J-gene trimming of TCR beta. A later analysis, which compared TCR beta chains of equal frequency, found the HLA-associated ones more clonally expanded.

The PCR employed 60 Vbeta primers together with 13 Jbeta primers. Only in-frame clones appear in the TCRdb table, and some are missing; sequencing was by immunoSEQ multiplex PCR. The repertoire holds 90,000 to 110,000 clones, with less than 70% as singletons. The chain employs TRBV30 and TRBJ1-4, with D uncertain. Sequenced sample: PBMCs. This clonotype originated in an older woman in good health and CMV-seropositive. The CDR3 loop is CAWMRSPNEKLFF. Here the CDR3 DNA reads TGTGCCTGGATGAGGTCACCTAATGAAAAACTGTTTTTT.